Shown below are 14 T cell receptor beta chains from a single sample sequenced in a study of T-cell memory formation after mild COVID-19. One entry per CDR3 protein results from TCRdb running MiXCR on the 5' RACE reads. Of some 280,000 distinct CDR3 sequences listed, 15% to 20% were seen once; the top ten hold approximately 23%. Sequenced material: PBMCs or a T cell subset sorted from them (not recorded which). The source of these receptors is a man in his late teens or twenties who had mild COVID-19 (a few samples of this study predate the infection). Cell type and time point are not known.

This sequence joins TRBV6-1 and TRBJ2-5; TRBD2 might be the D (7 bases). Germline V gene lookup returns CDR1 MNHNS and CDR2 SASEGT. There are 18 residues in the CDR3. The ends were cut back, 1 base at V and 5 bases at J, with 23 bases in the middle. The CDR3 is CASSEGLAGGPSWETQYF. In DNA form, the CDR3 reads TGTGCCAGCAGTGAAGGTTTAGCCGGGGGGCCCTCTTGGGAGACCCAGTACTTC.

V gene TRBV7-8 combines with J gene TRBJ1-2; unclear D gene. The CDR3 is 13 amino acids. CDR1 is SGHVS, CDR2 FQNEAQ, per germline. Between the trimmed V and J ends, which lost 5 bases and 8 bases, there was a span of 15 bases. The CDR3 is CASSPGLGEGYTF. As DNA, the CDR3 is TGTGCCAGCAGCCCAGGACTAGGCGAAGGCTACACCTTC.

This rearrangement joins TRBV7-2 to TRBJ2-3; D may be TRBD2 (5 bases). CDR3 length: 15 amino acids. Germline CDR1 SGHTA, CDR2 FQGNSA. The V gene lost 6 bases and the J gene lost 5 bases, with 18 bases spanning the gap. For the CDR3, the DNA is TGTGCCAGCAGGACCCGTGGCGGAGGTGGAGATACGCAGTATTTT. Translated: CASRTRGGGGDTQYF.

This clonotype has more than one count but fewer than ten. V is TRBV9 and J is TRBJ2-3; D perhaps matches TRBD2 (7 bases). V dropped 4 bases and J dropped 4 bases, with 16 bases sitting between them. The germline gives CDR1 SGDLS, CDR2 YYNGEE. The CDR3 sequence is 15 residues long. For the CDR3, the DNA is TGTGCCAGCAGCTCCCGAGGGGGGGTGTCAGATACGCAGTATTTT. Its protein product is CASSSRGGVSDTQYF.

This clonotype was seen a few times. This chain joins TRBV29-1 and TRBJ2-7; 9 bases fit TRBD1. The CDR3 has 13 residues. CDR1 and CDR2 (germline): SQVTM, ANQGSEA. With 6 bases clipped from V and 1 base from J, the junction kept 4 bases outside the gene matches. The CDR3 is CSVAGQGSYEQYF. The CDR3 nucleotides are TGCAGCGTGGCGGGACAGGGATCCTACGAGCAGTACTTC.

This clonotype was recorded a few times. The chain recombines TRBV4-1 with TRBJ2-2, with TRBD2 identical over 8 bases. Losses at the gene ends were 0 bases for V and 4 bases for J; bases not matched to a gene: 10. The germline V gene encodes CDR1 MGHRA and CDR2 YSYEKL. The CDR3 contains 18 residues. The CDR3 region has the DNA TGCGCCAGCAGCCAAGATCCAGCGGGAGCCGATCTCACCGGGGAGCTGTTTTTT. Protein sequence: CASSQDPAGADLTGELFF.

This clonotype was seen a handful of times. The chain uses TRBV7-2 and TRBJ1-1; D perhaps matches TRBD1 (5 bases). The CDR3 totals 14 residues. CDR1 and CDR2 (germline): SGHTA, FQGNSA. V gave up 5 bases and J gave up 0 bases, with 10 bases separating them. The CDR3 nucleotides are TGTGCCAGCAGCCCGGGACGGCTGAACACTGAAGCTTTCTTT. This codes for CASSPGRLNTEAFF.

This clonotype was counted between two and nine times. The gene calls are TRBV14 and TRBJ2-2; 7 positions match TRBD1. Germline CDR1 SGHDN, CDR2 FVKESK. With V trimmed by 4 bases and J by 3 bases, 2 bases remained unmatched. The CDR3 totals 14 residues. CDR3 amino acids: CASSRQGYTGELFF. The CDR3 DNA sequence: TGTGCCAGCAGCCGACAGGGATACACCGGGGAGCTGTTTTTT.

The J gene is TRBJ2-1, the V gene TRBV7-6, with D possibly being TRBD1 or TRBD2 (6 bases each). Germline V gene data show CDR1 as SGHVS and CDR2 as FNYEAQ. With 1 base removed from V and 4 bases from J, the gap between germline ends came to 14 bases. The CDR3 is 16 residues long. The CDR3 is CASSLVGGLDYNEQFF. CDR3 in DNA: TGTGCCAGCAGCTTAGTGGGGGGCTTAGATTACAATGAGCAGTTCTTC.

A few counts support this clonotype. V and J are TRBV7-8 and TRBJ2-1; no reliable D call. The CDR3 spans 17 residues. V lost 5 bases and J lost 3, with 20 bases in between. Germline CDR1 SGHVS, CDR2 FQNEAQ. CDR3 sequence (DNA): TGTGCCAGCAGCCGAGGTTGGGCACCGACGGACTACAATGAGCAGTTCTTC. Protein product: CASSRGWAPTDYNEQFF.

The chain combines TRBV12-3 or TRBV12-4 with TRBJ1-6; 10 bases are shared with TRBD1. The length of the CDR3 is 18 residues. With V trimmed by 1 base and J by 8 bases, 11 bases remained unmatched. DNA of the CDR3: TGTGCCAGCAGTTTAGTACGGGACAGGGGACATAGGGATTCACCCCTCCACTTT. Amino acids: CASSLVRDRGHRDSPLHF.

Only a few counts were recorded for this clonotype. The gene calls are TRBV19 and TRBJ2-3; TRBD2 matches at 9 bases. This CDR3 has 12 residues. The J segment lost 6 bases and the V segment lost 6 bases, leaving 1 base of the junction unmatched. The V gene's germline CDR1 is LNHDA and CDR2 SQIVND (reference sequence). This CDR3 is CASRLAGDTQYF. The CDR3 nucleotides are TGTGCCAGTAGGCTAGCGGGGGATACGCAGTATTTT.

In its sample, this clonotype was seen a few times. J is TRBJ2-3 and V is TRBV10-3, with TRBD2 matching 8 bases. From germline, CDR1 is ENHRY and CDR2 SYGVKD. V shed 8 bases and J 2 bases; nucleotides not matched to a gene: 15. The CDR3 totals 17 residues. This CDR3 is CAILGGRGAPPTDTQYF. The CDR3 coding sequence is TGTGCCATCCTTGGGGGGCGGGGGGCGCCCCCCACAGATACGCAGTATTTT.

This sequence joins TRBV4-1 and TRBJ2-7; possible D gene TRBD1, 5 bases. CDR1 and CDR2 (germline): MGHRA, YSYEKL. V lost 6 bases, J lost 2 bases, and 14 bases lay in between. The CDR3 covers 14 residues. CDR3 nucleotide sequence: TGCGCCAGCAGACCGCACATGGGGCCCTACGAGCAGTACGTC. Translation gives CASRPHMGPYEQYV.